The table lists the clone carrying this TCR beta chain with a count of one. Germline assignment: CDR1 SQVTM and CDR2 ANQGSEA. The J segment lost 4 bases and the V segment lost 6 bases, leaving 4 bases of the junction unmatched. This CDR3 is built from 13 residues. This sample is part of a study of T cell changes during pregnancy in multiple sclerosis. Assay used: immunoSEQ multiplex PCR; TCRdb lists only in-frame clones, some missing. The repertoire consists of some 80,000 clones, with about 91% occurring once and the leading ten covering 1.4% to 1.5%. This TCR came from a female donor with multiple sclerosis, enrolled in a pregnancy study. Sequencing was performed on peripheral blood, taken before pregnancy. The chain recombines TRBV29-1 with TRBJ2-7, with TRBD2 identical over 12 bases. The CDR3 DNA reads TGCAGCGTGACTAGCGGGGGAAGTTACGAGCAGTACTTC. Encoded protein: CSVTSGGSYEQYF.